The present T cell receptor (beta chain) was sequenced within a study of T cells in narcolepsy. About the research overall: Donors had narcolepsy type 1 or type 2, or were healthy controls. Whole-study findings and limits: No autoreactive T cell clone sequences appeared in some memory CD4+ repertoires. HCRT-specific and TRIB2-specific autoreactive clonotypes appeared among same-patient CSF and blood CD4+ clonotypes. Autoreactive clonotypes reportedly recurred in blood of same and different patients, not controls.

Regarding this clone: The antigen remains unidentified.

Between the trimmed V and J ends, which lost 5 bases and 7 bases, there was a span of 12 bases. Germline V CDR1 and CDR2: SGHVS, FQNEAQ. The CDR3 loop spans 13 amino acids. Sequenced by immunoSEQ multiplex PCR; TCRdb stores in-frame clones only, minus some. The data hold some 32,000 clones, with roughly 78% observed a single time. Sequenced: CD45RA- memory CD4+ T cells from PBMCs. This TCR was sampled from a human donor with narcolepsy. The chain employs TRBV7-8 and TRBJ2-1; D is unresolved. In DNA, the CDR3 is TGTGCCAGCAGCCGAGGTACGCGAAATGAGCAGTTCTTC. Translated, it gives CASSRGTRNEQFF.